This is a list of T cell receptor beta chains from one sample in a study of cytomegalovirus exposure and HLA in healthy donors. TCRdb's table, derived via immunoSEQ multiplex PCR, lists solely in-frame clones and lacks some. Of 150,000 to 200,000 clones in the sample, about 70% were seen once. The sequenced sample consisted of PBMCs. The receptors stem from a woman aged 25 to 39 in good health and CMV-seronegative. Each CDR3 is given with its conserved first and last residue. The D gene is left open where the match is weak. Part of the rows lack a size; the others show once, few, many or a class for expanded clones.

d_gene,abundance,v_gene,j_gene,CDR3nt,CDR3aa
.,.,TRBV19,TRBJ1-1,TGTGCCAGTAGTCTACGGACAAGAATGAACACTGAAGCTTTCTTT,CASSLRTRMNTEAFF
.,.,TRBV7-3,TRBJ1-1,TGTGCCAGCAGCCCCAGAGGAAGGACTGAAGCTTTCTTT,CASSPRGRTEAFF
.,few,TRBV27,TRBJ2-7,TGTGCCAGCAGTTTAGGGTACAGGGTCCACGAGCAGTACTTC,CASSLGYRVHEQYF
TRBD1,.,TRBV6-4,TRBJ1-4,TGTGCCAGCAGTCCCAACGCATTGGGACAGGGGCGTGAAAAACTGTTTTTT,CASSPNALGQGREKLFF
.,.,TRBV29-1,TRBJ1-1,TGCAGCGTTCGGGGGATGAACACTGAAGCTTTCTTT,CSVRGMNTEAFF
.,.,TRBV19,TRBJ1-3,TGTGCCAGTAGTATACCGGGGTCCGTGGCCGGAAACACCATATATTTT,CASSIPGSVAGNTIYF
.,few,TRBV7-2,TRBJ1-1,TGTGCCAGCTCAACAAGATCAAACACTGAAGCTTTCTTT,CASSTRSNTEAFF
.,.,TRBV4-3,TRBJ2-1,TGCGCCAGCACCCTCGGGAGTAGGGGTGGTGAGCAGTTCTTC,CASTLGSRGGEQFF
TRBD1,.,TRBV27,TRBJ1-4,TGTGCCAGCGGAGAGACAGGGGGCGTTGTTGAAAAACTGTTTTTT,CASGETGGVVEKLFF
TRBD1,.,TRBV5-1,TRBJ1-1,TGCGCCAGCGCCCCTACAGGGGCCGACTTTATGAACACTGAAGCTTTCTTT,CASAPTGADFMNTEAFF
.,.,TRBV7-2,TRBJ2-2,TGTGCCAGCGGATTCTTGGGGGGTTCCGGGGAGCTGTTTTTT,CASGFLGGSGELFF
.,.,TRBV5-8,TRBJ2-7,TGTGCCAGCAGCCCCGGCTACGAGCAGTACTTC,CASSPGYEQYF
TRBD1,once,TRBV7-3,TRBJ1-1,TGTGCCAGCAGCCAACAGGGGGGGAACACTGAAGCTTTCTTT,CASSQQGGNTEAFF
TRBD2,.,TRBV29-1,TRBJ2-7,TGCAGCGTCGCACTAGCGGGGCCCTCCTACGAGCAGTACTTC,CSVALAGPSYEQYF
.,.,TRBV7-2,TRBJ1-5,TGTGCCAGCAGCTTAAAACAGTCTAGCAATCAGCCCCAGCATTTT,CASSLKQSSNQPQHF
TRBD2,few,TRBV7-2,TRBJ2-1,TGTGCCAGCAGCTCTAGCGGGAGGGCCTCGGATGAGCAGTTCTTC,CASSSSGRASDEQFF
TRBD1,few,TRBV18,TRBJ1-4,TGTGCCAGCTCACCAGAGACAGGGGCTAATGAAAAACTGTTTTTT,CASSPETGANEKLFF
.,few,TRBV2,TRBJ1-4,TGTGCCAGCAGTGATCAGGGCATCACTAATGAAAAACTGTTTTTT,CASSDQGITNEKLFF
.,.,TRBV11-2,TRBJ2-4,TGTGCCAGCAGCTTATCAGGGTCGGCCAAAAACATTCAGTACTTC,CASSLSGSAKNIQYF
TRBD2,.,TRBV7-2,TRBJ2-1,TGTGCCAGCAGCATAGGACTAGCGGACTACAATGAGCAGTTCTTC,CASSIGLADYNEQFF
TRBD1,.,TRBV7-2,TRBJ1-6,TGTGCCAGCAGCTTACGACAGGGGCCCTATAATTCACCCCTCCACTTT,CASSLRQGPYNSPLHF
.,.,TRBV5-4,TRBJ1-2,TGTGCCAGCAGCCCCCCCCGGGGAAATAATGGCTACACCTTC,CASSPPRGNNGYTF
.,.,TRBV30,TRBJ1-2,TGTGCCTGGGATCGACACTCCTATGGCTACACCTTC,CAWDRHSYGYTF
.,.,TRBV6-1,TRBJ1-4,TGTGCCAGCAGTGAATTACGACAGGCTGAAAAACTGTTTTTT,CASSELRQAEKLFF
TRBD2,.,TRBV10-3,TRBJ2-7,TGTGCCATCAGTGACTCCGCGGGGGGCGGTAGGTTCTCCTACGAGCAGTACTTC,CAISDSAGGGRFSYEQYF
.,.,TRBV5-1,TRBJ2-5,TGCGCCAGCAGCTTGCAGGGCCAGGAAGAGACCCAGTACTTC,CASSLQGQEETQYF
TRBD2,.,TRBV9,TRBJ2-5,TGTGCCAGCAGCGTAGTAGGACTAGCGACAGAGACCCAGTACTTC,CASSVVGLATETQYF
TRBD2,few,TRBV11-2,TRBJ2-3,TGTGCCAGCAGCTTAGTACCGGGGGGTAGCACAGATACGCAGTATTTT,CASSLVPGGSTDTQYF
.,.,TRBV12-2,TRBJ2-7,TGTGCAAGTCGCTTTGAGCCAGGGGTGGTCTACGAGCAGTACTTC,CASRFEPGVVYEQYF
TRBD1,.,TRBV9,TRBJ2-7,TGTGCCAGCAGCGTAGCCGGGACAGGGACCTACGAGCAGTACTTC,CASSVAGTGTYEQYF
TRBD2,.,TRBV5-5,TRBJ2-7,TGTGCCAGCAGCCTGTCCGGCGGGAGCCTCTCCTACGAGCAGTACTTC,CASSLSGGSLSYEQYF
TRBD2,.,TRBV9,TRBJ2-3,TGTGCCAGCAGCATCACTAGCGGGGTGGTCATGGATACGCAGTATTTT,CASSITSGVVMDTQYF
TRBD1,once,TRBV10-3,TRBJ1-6,TGTGCCATCAGTGACAGGGACAGGAACTATAATTCACCCCTCCACTTT,CAISDRDRNYNSPLHF
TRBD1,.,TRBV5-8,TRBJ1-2,TGTGCCAGCACTGAGACAGGGTACCCTAACTATGGCTACACCTTC,CASTETGYPNYGYTF